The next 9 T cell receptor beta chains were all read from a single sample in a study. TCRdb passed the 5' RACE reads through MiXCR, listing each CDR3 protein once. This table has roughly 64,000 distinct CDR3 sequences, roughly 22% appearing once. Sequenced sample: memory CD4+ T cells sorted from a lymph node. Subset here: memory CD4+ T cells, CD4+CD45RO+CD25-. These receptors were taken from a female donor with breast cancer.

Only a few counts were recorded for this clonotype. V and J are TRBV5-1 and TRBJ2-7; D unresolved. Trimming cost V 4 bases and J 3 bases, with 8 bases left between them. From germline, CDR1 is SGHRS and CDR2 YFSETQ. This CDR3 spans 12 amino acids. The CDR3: CASSPDVYEQYF. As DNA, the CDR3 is TGCGCCAGCAGCCCGGACGTCTACGAGCAGTACTTC.

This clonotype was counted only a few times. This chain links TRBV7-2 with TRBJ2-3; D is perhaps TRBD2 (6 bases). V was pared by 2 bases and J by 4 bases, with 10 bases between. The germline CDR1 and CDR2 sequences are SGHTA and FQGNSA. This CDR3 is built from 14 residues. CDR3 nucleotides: TGTGCCAGCAGCTTAATGCCTAGCGCAGATACGCAGTATTTT. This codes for CASSLMPSADTQYF.

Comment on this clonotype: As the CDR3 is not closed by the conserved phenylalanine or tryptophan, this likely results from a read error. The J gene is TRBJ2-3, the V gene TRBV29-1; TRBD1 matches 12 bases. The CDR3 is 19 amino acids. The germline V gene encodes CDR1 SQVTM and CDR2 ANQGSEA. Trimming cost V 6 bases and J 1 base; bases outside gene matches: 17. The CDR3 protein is CSVRGGTGGLLGGTDTQYL. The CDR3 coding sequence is TGCAGCGTCCGGGGGGGGACAGGGGGCCTCCTGGGAGGCACAGATACGCAGTATCTT.

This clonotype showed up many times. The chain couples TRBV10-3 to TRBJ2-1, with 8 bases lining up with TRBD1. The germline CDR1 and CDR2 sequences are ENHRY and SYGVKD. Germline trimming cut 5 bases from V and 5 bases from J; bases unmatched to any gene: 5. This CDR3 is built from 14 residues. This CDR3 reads CAISPDRVNNEQFF. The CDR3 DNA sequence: TGTGCCATCAGTCCGGACAGGGTTAACAATGAGCAGTTCTTC.

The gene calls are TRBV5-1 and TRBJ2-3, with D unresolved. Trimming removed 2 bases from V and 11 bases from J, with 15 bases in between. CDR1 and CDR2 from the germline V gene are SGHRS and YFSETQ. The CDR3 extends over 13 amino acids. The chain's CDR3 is CASSLNGVGEQYF. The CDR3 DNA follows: TGCGCCAGCAGCTTAAATGGGGTTGGAGAGCAGTATTTT. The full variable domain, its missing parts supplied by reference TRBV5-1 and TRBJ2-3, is KAGVTQTPRYLIKTRGQQVTLSCSPISGHRSVSWYQQTPGQGLQFLFEYFSETQRNKGNFPGRFSGRQFSNSRSEMNVSTLELGDSALYLCASSLNGVGEQYFGPGTRLTVL.

The CDR3, as DNA: TGCAGTGCTAGAACTCCCACGGGAGATACGCAGTATTTT. Amino acids: CSARTPTGDTQYF. The genes are TRBV20-1 and TRBJ2-3; D gene uncertain. Per the germline V gene, CDR1 is DFQATT and CDR2 is SNEGSKA (reference sequence). Trimming left V 2 bases short and J 5 bases short, with 11 bases between. The CDR3 contains 13 residues.

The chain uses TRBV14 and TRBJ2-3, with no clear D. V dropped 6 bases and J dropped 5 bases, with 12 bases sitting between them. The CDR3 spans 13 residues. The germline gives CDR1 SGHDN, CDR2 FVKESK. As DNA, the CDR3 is TGTGCCAGCAGTATTGGGAACCGAGATACGCAGTATTTT. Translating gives CASSIGNRDTQYF.

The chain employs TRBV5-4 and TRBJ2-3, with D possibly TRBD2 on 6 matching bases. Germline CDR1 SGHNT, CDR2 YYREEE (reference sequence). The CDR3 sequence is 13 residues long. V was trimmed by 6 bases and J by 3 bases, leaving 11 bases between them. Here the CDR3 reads CASTRGRTDTQYF. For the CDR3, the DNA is TGTGCCAGCACCCGGGGGAGGACAGATACGCAGTATTTT.

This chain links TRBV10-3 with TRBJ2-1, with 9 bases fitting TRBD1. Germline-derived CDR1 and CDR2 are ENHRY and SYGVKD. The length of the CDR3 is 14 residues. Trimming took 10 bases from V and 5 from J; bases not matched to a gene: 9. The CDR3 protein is CATTGQGVNNEQFF. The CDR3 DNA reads TGTGCCACCACGGGACAGGGTGTGAACAATGAGCAGTTCTTC.